This T cell receptor (beta chain) was identified during a study of cytomegalovirus exposure and HLA in healthy donors (dated by TCRdb to about 2017). Concerning the study at large: In an earlier analysis of 450 to 750 of the donors, 276 Gb of sequence data and 117 million unique TCR beta sequences from about 190 million T cells were reported. Roughly 300 gigabases of sequencing data and approximately 92 million unique TCR sequences made up an early release that covered nearly 650 HLA-typed donors. In the later analysis, no new phenotypic data were used to find candidate immune exposures; instead, reliance was placed on TCR beta sequences and their occurrence across donors. On average, roughly 200,000 unique TCR beta nucleotide sequences were sequenced per donor among fewer than 500 genotyped donors of the cohort, with roughly 18% of those sequences being non-productive. High-throughput TCR immunosequencing, statistical association of individual TCRs with disease status, and machine learning were combined to predict cytomegalovirus infection status. The number of typed donors differed by locus: about 620-630 for A, B, C, DRB1 and DQB1; about 520 for DQA1; 606 for DPA1; and roughly 490 for DPB1. To study patterns of TCR occurrence, a later analysis re-analyzed previously published TCR beta repertoires from around 660 donors and added high-resolution HLA genotyping. A later genetic analysis used genome-wide SNP genotypes for 398 of the 666 donors, treating that subset as a discovery cohort. Both class I and class II loci were covered by HLA typing, at four-digit resolution. The study profiled the T cell repertoires of around 700 subjects by immunosequencing and related them to cytomegalovirus serostatus. All discovery cohort repertoires had been generated on a single sequencing platform. An earlier analysis of 587 of the donors applied high-throughput TCR beta sequencing to assess whether each TCR beta V gene segment acted as functional or pseudogenic. A separate validation cohort of 100 to 150 different subjects was used in addition to the 666-subject first cohort. Five DR-DQ haplotypes were handled as single units for association and clustering, since linkage in the cohort was strong. Among the approximately 420 genotyped donors, roughly 80% belonged to the genetic ancestry cluster associated with self-reported Caucasian donors. Alongside the repertoire data, information on donor age, sex, ethnicity and CMV serostatus was compiled. The study aimed to test whether signatures of past pathogen exposure could be identified by cataloging public T cell receptors. The investigation overall reported the following: For the cohort, immune exposure information was limited to CMV serostatus. Most TCR sequences were seen in very few donors, while some public TCRs were found in many individuals. Strong co-occurrence of HLA alleles, especially DR and DQ, made assigning TCR associations to individual alleles difficult. Several of the top co-occurrence clusters appeared to be linked to parvovirus B19, influenza, CMV and Epstein-Barr virus, according to a later analysis. Because counts were too low, around 17 rarely observed V segments, including chromosome 9 orphons, were left out of the earlier analysis of some 600 of the donors. Specific HLA alleles were associated with some 15,000 TCR beta sequences at a false discovery rate of 0.05 in a later analysis. The sequencing pipeline was judged likely to have produced a cluster of highly shared sequence variants as a technical artifact. A later analysis found that TCR association rates varied across HLA loci, with DRB1 alleles showing the most associated TCRs and HLA-C alleles the fewest. According to a later genetic analysis, donors in an Asian-associated ancestry cluster had fewer N-insertions in productive TCRs than the approximately 610-donor mean. A further reported finding was that TCR beta sequences accurately predicted the HLA-A and HLA-B alleles for most subjects in the first cohort. A few of the identified cytomegalovirus-associated TCR beta chains were confirmed in vitro to be specific for cytomegalovirus antigens. An earlier analysis of around 600 of the donors showed that most TCR beta V segments appeared in productive rearrangements either about 87% or about 30% of the time, which broadly matched IMGT annotations. Roughly uniform sequencing depth across donors was assumed in presence/absence analyses, although this assumption may not hold. Because HLA typing was unavailable for some donors at each locus, only the typed subset was used in association tests. In a later analysis, HLA-associated TCR beta chains showed more clonal expansion and lower generation probabilities than non-associated chains that were equally common. In this cohort, only TCR beta chains were sequenced, and detectable features were limited by the absence of alpha or paired-chain data. Correlated functional status among segregating V segments might be attributable to linkage disequilibrium, but an unknown experimental factor could not be ruled out. Because the 87-base-pair reads could not distinguish some IMGT-functional V segments, including TRBV6-2 and TRBV6-3, those segments were excluded. An association between a missense DCLRE1C variant and V-gene and J-gene trimming of TCR beta chains was found in a later genetic analysis and replicated in an independent cohort. According to the authors, the approach could potentially be generalized to other disease states and immunological phenotypes. Cytomegalovirus status was reported to be diagnosed by the classifier with high specificity and sensitivity in both the original and validation cohorts. Most CMV-associated TCR beta chains appeared to be HLA-restricted in a later analysis, and the HLA associations seemed to be driven largely by CMV exposure. In the study, some 160 TCR beta chains were listed as associated with cytomegalovirus.

Worth noting for this clone: It lacks a known antigen.

The cohort consisted of hundreds of healthy bone marrow donors. Cohort members were all nominally healthy when sampled, although unrecorded immune exposures were likely present. The donor was CMV seronegative and was included in the group of a few hundred seronegative cohort members. A peripheral blood sample was provided by each donor, and peripheral blood mononuclear cells were used for TCR beta sequencing. Genomic DNA was extracted from the blood cell samples with the Qiagen DNeasy Blood Extraction Kit. From V the trimming removes 0 bases and from J it removes 3 bases, while the gene matches leave 3 bases of the junction unaccounted for. Including the terminal cysteine and phenylalanine, the CDR3 comprises 15 residues. Only the CDR3 part of the read is kept: 45 bases, read in frame from the first base. CDR1 and CDR2 (SGHRS, YFSETQ) derive from the germline V gene. Libraries came from the immunoSEQ multiplex PCR assay. The multiplex PCR relied on a mix of 60 forward primers for TCR Vbeta segments and 13 reverse primers for TCR Jbeta segments. The CDR3 region of rearranged TCR beta genes was amplified from genomic DNA by a multiplex PCR assay. The amplified TCR beta libraries were sequenced on the Illumina HiSeq System as 87-base-pair reads. On the authors' methods: Across the 670 or so repertoires, a later analysis counted 60 million to 90 million unique TCR beta chains, some 11 million of which were shared by at least two donors. A nearest-neighbor algorithm error-corrected the raw reads and collapsed the reads into unique sequences, merging closely related sequences to remove PCR and sequencing errors. V, D and J gene segments were assigned by aligning CDR3 sequences to IMGT reference sequences. Each retained sequence needed at least a six-nucleotide match to both a V gene segment and a J gene segment. A rearrangement counted as productive if the CDR3 had no stop codons and remained in frame with V and J, and every other rearrangement counted as non-productive. Following IMGT convention, CDR3 was defined as the stretch from the second conserved V-encoded cysteine up to the conserved J-encoded phenylalanine. The earlier analysis of 450 to 750 of the donors excluded any sequence lacking an unambiguous match to a single V gene segment. An earlier analysis of fewer than 650 of the donors classified V segments as functional when productive rearrangements were above 56.7% and as segregating when the standard deviation between donors was above 5%. A statistical classification framework was built to diagnose cytomegalovirus status from the catalog of TCR beta chain sequences. In a later analysis, V and J genes were assigned by comparing TCR nucleotide sequences against IMGT/GENE-DB human TR gene sequences. The TCRdist pipeline was used in a later analysis to assign CDR3 sequences and most-parsimonious VDJ recombination scenarios. In a later analysis, every TCR beta chain was defined by the combination of its CDR3 amino acid sequence and its V-gene family, and reads without a unique V-gene family were dropped. To address suspected cross-contamination and a sequencing artifact, a later analysis removed 450 to 700 highly shared, low-generation-probability nucleotide sequences. A later analysis calculated a clonal expansion index for each public chain from normalized within-repertoire ranks of inferred template counts. In a later analysis, generation probabilities were computed with a VDJ recombination model fitted to out-of-frame rearrangements, and the resulting probabilities were checked against IGoR. In a later analysis, hypergeometric tests were used to score TCR-TCR, TCR-HLA and TCR-CMV co-occurrence, with a repertoire-size bias correction applied to TCR pairs. In a later analysis, false discovery rates were estimated by permuting HLA or CMV assignments 20 times. In a later analysis, co-occurring TCRs were grouped with DBSCAN, and TCRdist sequence similarity was added when clustering was performed within HLA-allele-positive subsets. Co-occurrence clustering excluded repertoires with fewer than 30,000 or more than 120,000 public chains, plus five with anomalous nucleotide sharing. TCRdb holds this immuneACCESS table with in-frame rearrangements only. Some clones are missing; in checked studies, unresolved V genes explain under half, and the rest has no known cause. The DNA was the basis for D and trimming; V, J and clone size are from that table. The table held for this sample gives some 75,000 clones. The ten largest account for about 0.83% of the sample.

Input material: PBMCs. The chain is made from TRBV5-1 and TRBJ2-7, with 10 bases aligning to TRBD1. This receptor was obtained from a boy aged 5-17 years in good health and CMV-seronegative. The DNA sequence is given as TGCGCCAGCAGCTTGGCGGGGGACAGGGGCTACGAGCAGTACTTC. Translated, this is CASSLAGDRGYEQYF.